A single sample is the source of the 15 T cell receptor beta chains below, sequenced in a study of T cells in Graves' hyperthyroidism and ophthalmopathy (dated by TCRdb to between 2018 and 2021). Libraries were prepared through multiplex PCR. This sample was sequenced with an Illumina HiSeq 2000. The TCR beta CDR3 regions were amplified from the RNA transcripts. The first round of RT-PCR for the TCR CDR3 was performed with the HTBI primer set and the Qiagen OneStep RT-PCR kit. The raw public reads went through TCRdb reprocessing: fastp at Q25, MiXCR clone calling, in-frame beta chains kept. Duplicate CDR3 protein sequences are folded into a single record with the most common DNA and genes. This sample gives some 250,000 distinct CDR3 sequences in total; approximately 14% of them show up just once. 30% to 35% of the sample rests with the top ten. Sequenced: blood. All receptors derive from a woman in her forties or fifties with Graves' hyperthyroidism that later progressed to Graves' ophthalmopathy.

This clonotype came up many times. This chain's CDR3 is CASSRRLSSYNEQFF. The CDR3 region has the DNA TGTGCCAGCAGCCGCAGGTTGAGCTCCTACAATGAGCAGTTCTTC. This chain links TRBV5-5 with TRBJ2-1; D gene uncertain. The CDR3 contains 15 residues. The germline V and J ends were trimmed by 4 bases and 0 bases, with 11 bases remaining between them. The germline gives CDR1 SGHKS, CDR2 YYEKEE (reference sequence).

Of note for this clonotype: A much larger clone lies one base from this, so it may be a read error. The V and J genes are TRBV5-1 and TRBJ2-5; TRBD2 matches 13 bases. The CDR3 totals 15 residues. Germline-derived CDR1 and CDR2 are SGHRS and YFSETQ. The CDR3 DNA reads as TGCGCCAGCAGCCCGGGACTAGCGGGATTGGAGACCCAGTGCTTC. Protein product: CASSPGLAGLETQCF.

At least ten counts were recorded for this clonotype. The J gene is TRBJ2-1, the V gene TRBV2; 9 nucleotides line up with TRBD2. V was pared by 7 bases and J by 10 bases, with 11 bases of the junction left unmatched. Per the germline V gene, CDR1 is SNHLY and CDR2 is FYNNEI. This CDR3 is 14 amino acids long. This CDR3 reads CASKSSGTFGEQFF. The CDR3 DNA reads TGTGCCAGCAAGTCTAGCGGGACGTTTGGAGAGCAGTTCTTC.

The chain recombines TRBV5-6 with TRBJ2-7; 8 bases are shared with TRBD2. The V gene end was trimmed by 4 bases and the J gene end by 4 bases; junction bases not matched to a gene: 16. CDR1 is SGHDT, CDR2 YYEEEE, per germline. CDR3 length: 17 residues. This CDR3 reads CASSEDLRLANAYEQYF. The DNA for the CDR3 is TGTGCCAGCAGCGAGGATCTCCGACTAGCGAATGCTTACGAGCAGTACTTC.

This clonotype was counted many times. The rearrangement uses TRBV28 and TRBJ2-1; D is perhaps TRBD1 (6 bases). Germline CDR1 is MDHEN and CDR2 is SYDVKM. V lost 8 bases to trimming and J lost 12 bases, with 14 bases between them. This CDR3 comprises 11 residues. This CDR3 is CASGDWGRQFF. CDR3 coding DNA: TGTGCCAGCGGGGATTGGGGGCGGCAGTTCTTC.

This clonotype was seen at least ten times. The CDR3 bases are TGTGCCAGCGATACCATTACAGGGGACTCTGGGGCCAACGTCCTGACTTTC. Amino acid sequence: CASDTITGDSGANVLTF. The chain uses TRBV28 and TRBJ2-6, with TRBD1 matching over 7 bases. Trimming at V came to 8 bases and at J to 0 bases, leaving 10 bases not matched to a gene. CDR1 is MDHEN and CDR2 is SYDVKM in the germline V gene. This CDR3 is 17 amino acids long.

This rearrangement joins TRBV4-1 to TRBJ2-3; 7 bases map to TRBD1. Germline assignment: CDR1 MGHRA and CDR2 YSYEKL. The CDR3 is 15 amino acids. The junction had 8 bases not matched to a gene; V was cut back by 1 base and J by 7 bases. DNA for the CDR3: TGCGCCAGCAGCCAAGGTGTGGGACAGTCCAATACGCAGTATTTT. This encodes CASSQGVGQSNTQYF.

This clonotype occurred many times. The chain has TRBV30 and TRBJ2-1; either TRBD1 or TRBD2 may fit D (6 bases each). Germline V gene sequence: CDR1 GTSNPN, CDR2 SVGIG (reference sequence). Trimming shortened V by 7 bases and J by 10 bases, and 20 bases separated the two germline ends. This CDR3 is built from 13 residues. The DNA of the CDR3 is TGTGCCTCCCTGGGGGGCGGATGGGGAGAGCAGTTCTTC. As protein: CASLGGGWGEQFF.

In this sample, this clonotype turned up many times. The chain is built from TRBV5-1 and TRBJ2-5, with 7 positions matching TRBD2. Germline V CDR1 and CDR2: SGHRS, YFSETQ. The length of the CDR3 is 15 residues. The V and J ends lost 0 bases and 1 base, in that order; junction bases with no gene match: 3. CDR3 in amino acids: CASSLATGGQETQYF. In DNA, the CDR3 is TGCGCCAGCAGCTTGGCCACGGGAGGCCAAGAGACCCAGTACTTC.

In this sample, this clonotype turned up many times. The chain uses TRBV11-2 and TRBJ2-6; D unresolved. V was cut by 2 bases and J by 2 bases, with 4 bases left in between. The germline V gene has CDR1 SGHAT and CDR2 FQNNGV. This CDR3 is 14 amino acids long. The chain's CDR3 is CASSLSAGANVLTF. CDR3 nucleotides: TGTGCCAGCAGCTTATCGGCTGGGGCCAACGTCCTGACTTTC. The complete variable domain, with remaining parts taken from reference TRBV11-2 and TRBJ2-6, reads EAGVAQSPRYKIIEKRQSVAFWCNPISGHATLYWYQQILGQGPKLLIQFQNNGVVDDSQLPKDRFSAERLKGVDSTLKIQPAKLEDSAVYLCASSLSAGANVLTFGAGSRLTVL.

There are many counts of this clonotype. V and J are TRBV28 and TRBJ1-1, with D maybe TRBD1 (6 bases). Germline CDR1 reads MDHEN; CDR2 reads SYDVKM. V shed 2 bases and J shed 1 base, with 11 bases lying between them. The CDR3 spans 15 residues. For the CDR3, the DNA is TGTGCCAGCAGTTTAGGGGGGGCGCGGAACACTGAAGCTTTCTTT. Encoded protein: CASSLGGARNTEAFF. The variable domain in full, with the rest retrieved from reference TRBV28 and TRBJ1-1, is DVKVTQSSRYLVKRTGEKVFLECVQDMDHENMFWYRQDPGLGLRLIYFSYDVKMKEKGDIPEGYSVSREKKERFSLILESASTNQTSMYLCASSLGGARNTEAFFGQGTRLTVV.

The sample holds many counts of this clonotype. V is TRBV12-3 or TRBV12-4 and J is TRBJ2-7; 8 bases are a match to TRBD2. V shed 6 bases and J 4 bases; nucleotides not matched to a gene: 5. This CDR3 is 13 amino acids long. CDR3 sequence (DNA): TGTGCCAGCAGAACGAGCGGGAGTTACGAGCAGTACTTC. Its translation is CASRTSGSYEQYF.

The rearrangement joins TRBV19 to TRBJ1-6; 7 nucleotides match TRBD1. V lost 3 bases, J lost 11 bases, and 7 bases stayed unmatched. Germline values: CDR1 LNHDA, CDR2 SQIVND (reference sequence). The CDR3 sequence is 14 residues long. CDR3 DNA: TGTGCCAGTAGTATCGGAGACAGGGAGGCACCCCTCCACTTT. Encoded protein: CASSIGDREAPLHF.

In its sample, this clonotype was seen many times. V and J are TRBV20-1 and TRBJ1-1, with TRBD1 as a possible D gene (5 bases). This CDR3 comprises 14 residues. V gave up 1 base and J gave up 6 bases, with 15 bases separating them. Germline values: CDR1 DFQATT, CDR2 SNEGSKA (reference sequence). The CDR3 region has the DNA TGCAGTGCTAGAGCCCCAGCCTCGGGGGCTGAAGCTTTCTTT. It is translated as CSARAPASGAEAFF.

The table lists this clonotype with a few counts. One end of the junction is discordant with germline, which a read error may explain. The rearrangement uses TRBV7-2 and TRBJ2-1; a possible D gene is TRBD1 (7 bases). Germline V lookup: CDR1 SGHTA, CDR2 FQGNSA. The CDR3 totals 11 residues. The CDR3, as DNA: TGTGCCAGCAGCCAGGGGGGACTGTTGGTCTTC. This sequence encodes CASSQGGLLVF.